This T cell receptor (beta chain) was retrieved from a study of shared clonotypes between healthy human individuals. Unsorted samples relied on tens of millions of PBMCs, which served as the source of genomic DNA. The deep-level immunoSEQ assay was used. Method: immunoSEQ multiplex PCR; TCRdb's copy keeps in-frame clones and lacks some. The data show about 490,000 clones, with roughly 85% seen just once and 12% held by the top ten. The CDR3 sequence is 13 residues long. The V and J ends lost 3 bases and 1 base respectively, with 6 bases between them. CDR1 and CDR2 (germline): SGHAT, FQNNGV. J is TRBJ2-5 and V is TRBV11-2; D is unresolved. The sequencing input was PBMCs. The sequence derives from a woman in her thirties or forties in good health. Some clones in this sample may be carry-over from other donors' samples. CDR3 DNA: TGTGCCAGCAGCTTCGGCCTCCAAGAGACCCAGTACTTC. This codes for CASSFGLQETQYF.